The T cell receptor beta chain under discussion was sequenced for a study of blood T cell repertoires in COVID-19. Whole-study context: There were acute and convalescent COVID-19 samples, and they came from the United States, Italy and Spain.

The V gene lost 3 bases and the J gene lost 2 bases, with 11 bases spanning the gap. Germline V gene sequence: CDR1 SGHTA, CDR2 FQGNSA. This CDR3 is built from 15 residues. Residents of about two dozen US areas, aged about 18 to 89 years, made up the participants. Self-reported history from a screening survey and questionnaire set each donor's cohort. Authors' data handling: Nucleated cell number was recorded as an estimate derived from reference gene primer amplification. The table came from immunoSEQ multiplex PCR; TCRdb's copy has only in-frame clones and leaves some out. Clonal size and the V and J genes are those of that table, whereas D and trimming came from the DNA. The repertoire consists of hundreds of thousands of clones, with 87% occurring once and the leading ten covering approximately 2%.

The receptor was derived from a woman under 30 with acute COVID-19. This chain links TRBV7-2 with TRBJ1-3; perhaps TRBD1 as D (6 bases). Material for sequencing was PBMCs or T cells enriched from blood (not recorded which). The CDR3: CASSFTGGPGNTIYF. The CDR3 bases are TGTGCCAGCAGCTTCACTGGGGGCCCTGGAAACACCATATATTTT.